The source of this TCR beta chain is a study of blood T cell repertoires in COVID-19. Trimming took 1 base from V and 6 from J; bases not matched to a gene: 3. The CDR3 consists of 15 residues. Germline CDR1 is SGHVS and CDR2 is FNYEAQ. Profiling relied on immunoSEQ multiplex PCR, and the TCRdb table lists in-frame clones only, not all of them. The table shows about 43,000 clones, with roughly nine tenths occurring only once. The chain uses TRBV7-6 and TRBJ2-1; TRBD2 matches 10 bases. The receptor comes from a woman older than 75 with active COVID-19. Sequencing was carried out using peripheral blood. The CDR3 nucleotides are TGTGCCAGCAGCTTAGTAGCGGGGGGCCCCAATGAGCAGTTCTTC. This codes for CASSLVAGGPNEQFF.